This T cell receptor (beta chain) appears in the sequencing data of a study of CD4 T cells in relation to SARS-CoV-2 and coronaviruses. Sorted naive or memory CD4+ cells met CEF peptides for 9 to 11 days. The CDR3 consists of 14 residues. The ends were cut back, 5 bases at V and 2 bases at J, with 7 bases in the middle. Germline V gene lookup returns CDR1 KGHSH and CDR2 LQKENI. Here immunoSEQ multiplex PCR was the method, and the copy in TCRdb shows in-frame clones only, minus some. Of roughly 45,000 clones in the sample, roughly 82% were seen once. Turning to this clone: Its antigen remains unknown.

The sample comprised naive CD4+ T cells from PBMCs, cultured in vitro. Subset described: naive CD4+ T cells isolated by negative enrichment. The chain couples TRBV18 to TRBJ1-6; D ambiguous. This receptor was identified in an adult with COVID-19. The CDR3 DNA sequence: TGTGCCAGCTCAGCAGGCACCTATAATTCACCCCTCCACTTT. Its translation: CASSAGTYNSPLHF.